This is a list of T cell receptor beta chains from one sample in a study of CXCR3-negative and CXCR3-positive naive CD8 T cells. TCRdb reprocessed the 5' RACE reads and keeps a single row for each CDR3 protein, giving no DNA. The table for this sample gives some 150,000 distinct CDR3 sequences. Sequenced material: naive CXCR3+ CD8+ T cells from blood. The receptors come from a human donor in good health. Some clones in this sample may be carry-over from other donors' samples. CDR3s include the opening cysteine and the closing phenylalanine or tryptophan.

V,J,CDR3
TRBV28,TRBJ2-5,CASSPSSGQETQYF
TRBV7-9,TRBJ2-7,CASKADSSYEQYF
TRBV7-9,TRBJ2-2,CASSQPLPGELFF
TRBV20-1,TRBJ2-7,CSARGGGLAVYEQYF
TRBV2,TRBJ2-1,CASSEEGTYNEQFF
TRBV29-1,TRBJ2-1,CSDLGDNEQFF
TRBV2,TRBJ2-7,CASSGWQGPYEQYF
TRBV10-3,TRBJ2-7,CAISESGGGNSYEQYF
TRBV15,TRBJ2-2,CATSRDKGDSNTGELFF
TRBV4-3,TRBJ2-3,CASSQDFRSGRGDTQYF
TRBV29-1,TRBJ2-7,CSVAGQGEIEQYF
TRBV29-1,TRBJ1-1,CSVPGTNTEAFF
TRBV12-3/TRBV12-4,TRBJ2-3,CASSPRGGGSTDTQYF
TRBV29-1,TRBJ2-7,CSVEGADGDYEQYF
TRBV7-2,TRBJ2-7,CASTDSTYEQYF
TRBV29-1,TRBJ1-2,CSVERGNYGYTF
TRBV20-1,TRBJ2-7,CSARQGNYYEQYF
TRBV20-1,TRBJ2-3,CSGRGLSTDTQYF
TRBV12-3/TRBV12-4,TRBJ2-3,CASTQEGLAGADTQYF
TRBV20-1,TRBJ2-3,CSARDGSTDTQYF
TRBV15,TRBJ2-7,CATIDSLSYEQYF
TRBV3-1,TRBJ2-1,CASSSTSGVNNEQFF
TRBV5-1,TRBJ2-3,CASSTGTGSTDTQYF
TRBV23-1,TRBJ2-7,CASSQVAGQGIPYEQYF
TRBV29-1,TRBJ1-5,CSVARGNNQPQHF
TRBV29-1,TRBJ2-1,CSVGPYSRNEQFF
TRBV20-1,TRBJ2-1,CSARDLGQGGNEQFF
TRBV29-1,TRBJ2-7,CSVEDPRRGYEQYF
TRBV4-3,TRBJ2-3,CASSQGLLVARRTDTQYF
TRBV4-3,TRBJ2-7,CASSQDYGTGGNEQYF